Below are 28 T cell receptor beta chains sequenced from a single sample in a study of vaccination and CD4 T cells after COVID-19 (dated by TCRdb to the early 2020s). The library was made by PCR. Data came from an Illumina iSeq 100. DNA from cultured CD4+ T cells underwent TCR sequencing with the Oncomine TCR Beta short-read assay at the Johns Hopkins FTIC core. Clones were called with MiXCR by TCRdb after fastp trimmed the public reads at Q25, and only in-frame beta chains were retained. Records with the same CDR3 protein are collapsed into one entry carrying the most frequent genes and DNA. The sample table shows 20,000 to 25,000 distinct CDR3 sequences, and roughly 46% are seen once. Together, the top ten hold about 13% of the sample. This specimen's time point label, interpreted: late sampling 161 to 241 days after vaccination in a few convalescent patients. The intended sense of this specimen's treatment or condition label: roughly nine-day PBMC culture with coronavirus spike peptide pools or control peptides (ViraFEST assay).

For these TCRs, the target antigens are not known. Specimen: CD4+ T cells from blood, cultured in vitro, collected about 7 months after SARS-CoV-2 vaccination. These receptors all stem from a human donor who had recovered from COVID-19.

The chain is built from TRBV7-9 and TRBJ1-6, with a weak D call TRBD1 (5 bases). V was pared by 2 bases and J by 10 bases, with 12 bases between. The germline CDR1 and CDR2 sequences are SEHNR and FQNEAQ (reference sequence). The CDR3 is 14 residues long. CDR3 nucleotides: TGTGCCAGCAGCTTAAGGCGGGGCGGGTCACCCCTCCACTTT. Protein sequence: CASSLRRGGSPLHF.

The chain couples TRBV6-2 or TRBV6-3 to TRBJ2-7; D might be TRBD2 (5 bases). The CDR3 has 16 residues. CDR1 is MNHEY, CDR2 SVGEGT, per germline. Trimming stripped 6 bases from V and 3 bases from J, with 21 bases between. The DNA for the CDR3 is TGTGCCAGCAGCCCCCTCCGGGCCACGGGGATCTACGAGCAGTACTTC. This encodes CASSPLRATGIYEQYF.

In this sample, this clonotype turned up a few times. CDR3 amino acids: CSARGFSLSSSYEQYF. CDR3 coding DNA: TGCAGTGCTAGGGGCTTTTCACTCTCAAGCTCCTACGAGCAGTACTTC. This chain uses TRBV20-1 with TRBJ2-7, with no clear D. There are 16 residues in the CDR3. Germline CDR1 reads DFQATT; CDR2 reads SNEGSKA (reference sequence). Trimming stripped 3 bases from V and 0 bases from J, with 18 bases between.

The chain employs TRBV7-9 and TRBJ2-3, with 8 positions matching TRBD2. Trimming removed 8 bases from V and 0 bases from J; junction bases left unmatched: 7. The CDR3 sequence is 15 residues long. Germline CDR1 reads SEHNR; CDR2 reads FQNEAQ (reference sequence). CDR3 in DNA: TGTGCCAGCGTTAGACTAGCGCCTAGCACAGATACGCAGTATTTT. It is translated as CASVRLAPSTDTQYF.

This clonotype counts as medium-sized. This chain uses TRBV2 with TRBJ1-6; the match to TRBD1 covers 7 bases. From germline, CDR1 is SNHLY and CDR2 FYNNEI. There are 12 residues in the CDR3. Trimming at V came to 10 bases and at J to 10 bases, leaving 7 bases not matched to a gene. The CDR3 loop reads CATRGTGSPLHF. In DNA form, the CDR3 reads TGTGCCACCAGGGGGACGGGCTCACCCCTCCACTTT.

The gene calls are TRBV5-4 and TRBJ2-3; D gene unclear. Trimming shortened V by 4 bases and J by 2 bases, and 2 bases separated the two germline ends. This CDR3 is built from 11 residues. CDR1 is SGHNT and CDR2 is YYREEE in the germline V gene (reference sequence). The CDR3 protein is CASSTTDTQYF. DNA for the CDR3: TGTGCCAGCAGCACCACAGATACGCAGTATTTT.

This clonotype was recorded a few times. V is TRBV20-1 and J is TRBJ2-5; TRBD1 matches at 11 bases. Germline CDR1 DFQATT, CDR2 SNEGSKA (reference sequence). V lost 2 bases, J lost 9 bases, and 11 bases stayed unmatched. The CDR3 loop spans 15 amino acids. CDR3 region: CSARPPWGQGGPQYF. The DNA of the CDR3 is TGCAGTGCTAGACCACCCTGGGGACAGGGGGGGCCCCAGTACTTC.

The V gene is TRBV20-1, the J gene TRBJ1-1; D remains ambiguous. The CDR3 length is 13 residues. Trimming cost V 6 bases and J 0 bases, with 11 bases left between them. CDR1 and CDR2 (germline): DFQATT, SNEGSKA (reference sequence). The CDR3 sequence is CSARTDMNTEAFF. In DNA, the CDR3 is TGCAGTGCGAGGACGGATATGAACACTGAAGCTTTCTTT.

The chain is built from TRBV7-9 and TRBJ2-7; 11 positions agree with TRBD1. Per the germline V gene, CDR1 is SEHNR and CDR2 is FQNEAQ (reference sequence). V shed 5 bases and J 4 bases; nucleotides not matched to a gene: 7. This CDR3 has 15 residues. The CDR3 DNA sequence: TGTGCCAGCAGCGGGGGACAGGGGGTCGGTTACGAGCAGTACTTC. This encodes CASSGGQGVGYEQYF.

This clonotype was counted between two and nine times. This chain connects TRBV10-2 to TRBJ1-5, with TRBD1 matching 7 bases. Per germline, CDR1 WSHSY and CDR2 SAAADI. This CDR3 comprises 13 residues. Losses at the gene ends were 4 bases for V and 4 bases for J; bases not matched to a gene: 1. The CDR3 region is CASSGQGNQPQHF. CDR3 nucleotide sequence: TGCGCCAGCAGTGGACAGGGAAATCAGCCCCAGCATTTT.

V gene TRBV6-5 combines with J gene TRBJ1-6; D remains ambiguous. This CDR3 has 13 residues. V was pared by 2 bases and J by 7 bases, with 6 bases between. CDR1 is MNHEY and CDR2 is SVGAGI in the germline V gene. The DNA for the CDR3 is TGTGCCAGCAGTTACGATCGGAATTCACCCCTCCACTTT. Residues: CASSYDRNSPLHF.

The V and J genes are TRBV15 and TRBJ2-1; TRBD2 is a possible D gene (6 bases). Per germline, CDR1 LNHNV and CDR2 YYDKDF (reference sequence). This CDR3 has 17 amino acids. V was trimmed by 0 bases and J by 3 bases, leaving 15 bases between them. CDR3 nucleotide sequence: TGTGCCACCAGCAGAGATCTCGGCGGGGACGTCTACAATGAGCAGTTCTTC. Translated, it gives CATSRDLGGDVYNEQFF.

The CDR3 DNA reads TGTGCCAGCAGCTTAGGCCAGGGCACTGAAGCTTTCTTT. Amino acids: CASSLGQGTEAFF. The chain is built from TRBV7-9 and TRBJ1-1, with D perhaps TRBD1 (5 bases). CDR3 size: 13 residues. The V end was cut by 1 base, the J end by 4 bases, with 7 bases between. Germline loops: CDR1 SEHNR, CDR2 FQNEAQ (reference sequence). The full variable domain, in which reference TRBV7-9 and TRBJ1-1 provide the parts outside the CDR3, is DTGVSQNPRHKITKRGQNVTFRCDPISEHNRLYWYRQTLGQGPEFLTYFQNEAQLEKSRLLSDRFSAERPKGSFSTLEIQRTEQGDSAMYLCASSLGQGTEAFFGQGTRLTVV.

The V and J genes are TRBV2 and TRBJ1-6; D ambiguous. CDR3 size: 13 residues. Trimming removed 4 bases at V and 10 bases at J, with 11 bases between. Germline lookup yields CDR1 SNHLY and CDR2 FYNNEI. Written as DNA, the CDR3 is TGTGCCAGCAGTGTTTGGGTGGAATCACCCCTCCACTTT. As protein: CASSVWVESPLHF.

This clonotype was seen a handful of times. The CDR3, as DNA: TGTGCCAGCAGCCCGGCTAGCGGGGGGTTGAATGAGCAGTTCTTC. Translating it yields CASSPASGGLNEQFF. The J gene is TRBJ2-1, the V gene TRBV7-3; 11 nucleotides line up with TRBD2. J was trimmed by 7 bases and V by 5 bases; bases with no gene match: 7. The CDR3 length is 15 residues. Germline loops: CDR1 SGHTA, CDR2 FQGTGA.

The rearrangement joins TRBV20-1 to TRBJ2-7, with TRBD1 as a possible D gene (6 bases). With 0 bases removed from V and 1 base from J, the gap between germline ends came to 13 bases. Looked up from germline, CDR1 is DFQATT and CDR2 is SNEGSKA (reference sequence). The CDR3 has 15 residues. The CDR3 region has the DNA TGCAGTGCTAGAGATAGACAGAGGGGGTCCTACGAGCAGTACTTC. Its protein product is CSARDRQRGSYEQYF.

This sequence joins TRBV20-1 and TRBJ1-2, with D possibly being TRBD1 (6 bases). With 1 base removed from V and 2 bases from J, the gap between germline ends came to 11 bases. In germline, CDR1 is DFQATT, CDR2 SNEGSKA (reference sequence). The CDR3 contains 14 residues. The CDR3 nucleotides are TGCAGTGCTAGAGGGGGAGGACAGAACTATGGCTACACCTTC. Amino acid sequence: CSARGGGQNYGYTF.

This clonotype was counted a few times. The V call is TRBV20-1, the J call TRBJ2-5; no clear D. V was cut by 2 bases and J by 7 bases, with 5 bases left in between. From germline, CDR1 is DFQATT and CDR2 SNEGSKA (reference sequence). This CDR3 has 10 amino acids. The CDR3 nucleotides read TGCAGTGCTAGATTGTTGACCCAGTACTTC. Protein product: CSARLLTQYF.

This clonotype was counted a few times. This chain links TRBV6-1 with TRBJ1-1, with a possible D match to TRBD1 (5 bases). Germline-derived CDR1 and CDR2 are MNHNS and SASEGT. The germline V and J ends were trimmed by 0 bases and 5 bases, with 10 bases remaining between them. This CDR3 is built from 14 residues. The CDR3 loop reads CASSEAEWGTEAFF. CDR3 coding DNA: TGTGCCAGCAGTGAAGCTGAATGGGGGACTGAAGCTTTCTTT.

This clonotype was counted a single time. Written as DNA, the CDR3 is TGTGCCAGCAGCAGGACTAGCGGGAGGCTCTCCTACGAGCAGTACTTC. Protein sequence: CASSRTSGRLSYEQYF. The gene calls are TRBV6-1 and TRBJ2-7, with 14 bases matching TRBD2. Unmatched junction bases numbered 4, after V lost 6 bases and J lost 0 bases. The CDR3 length is 16 residues. The germline CDR1 and CDR2 sequences are MNHNS and SASEGT.

DNA of the CDR3: TGTGCCATAGGACAGGGTTACCCAGATACGCAGTATTTT. Residues: CAIGQGYPDTQYF. This chain joins TRBV10-3 and TRBJ2-3; 8 bases are a match to TRBD1. The germline V gene has CDR1 ENHRY and CDR2 SYGVKD. The ends lost 9 bases at V and 4 bases at J; junction bases unmatched: 6. This CDR3 region has 13 residues.

This chain links TRBV10-3 with TRBJ2-1; TRBD2 aligns across 8 bases. V was pared by 4 bases and J by 9 bases, with 14 bases of the junction left unmatched. Germline V gives CDR1 ENHRY, CDR2 SYGVKD. The CDR3 is 16 amino acids. The CDR3 nucleotides are TGTGCCATCAGTGGTGCAGCGGGAGTGGTGGTGGTTGAGCAGTTCTTC. Encoded protein: CAISGAAGVVVVEQFF.

The chain combines TRBV19 with TRBJ1-2, with TRBD1 as a possible D gene (5 bases). V was cut by 8 bases and J by 4 bases, with 14 bases left in between. The CDR3 extends over 13 amino acids. Germline V gene lookup returns CDR1 LNHDA and CDR2 SQIVND (reference sequence). The CDR3 DNA reads TGTGCCAGTTCCGCTGGGGGTCTCTATGGCTACACCTTC. Amino acid sequence: CASSAGGLYGYTF.

This clonotype showed up just once. The chain recombines TRBV24-1 with TRBJ2-7; 11 bases agree with TRBD2. Germline trimming cut 9 bases from V and 6 bases from J; bases unmatched to any gene: 15. CDR3 length: 16 amino acids. Germline V gene lookup returns CDR1 KGHDR and CDR2 SFDVKD. This CDR3 reads CATPTAPSGRPFEQYF. The CDR3 nucleotides are TGTGCCACCCCAACGGCACCTAGCGGGAGGCCTTTCGAGCAGTACTTC.

The chain couples TRBV15 to TRBJ1-6; possibly TRBD1 for D (5 bases). The germline V gene has CDR1 LNHNV and CDR2 YYDKDF (reference sequence). Trimming removed 0 bases from V and 4 bases from J, with 7 bases in between. The CDR3 spans 15 residues. Here the CDR3 DNA reads TGTGCCACCAGCAGAGACGGACATTATAATTCACCCCTCCACTTT. It specifies CATSRDGHYNSPLHF.

This chain uses TRBV4-2 with TRBJ2-5; TRBD1 or TRBD2 may be the D gene (5 bases each). This CDR3 region has 17 residues. The V end was cut by 2 bases, the J end by 4 bases, with 20 bases between. Germline loops: CDR1 LGHNA, CDR2 YNFKEQ. In DNA form, the CDR3 reads TGTGCCAGCAGCCAACGCCCAAGTAGCAATGGGGGAGAGACCCAGTACTTC. It encodes CASSQRPSSNGGETQYF.

This clonotype was detected only once. The chain combines TRBV28 with TRBJ1-2, with a weak D call TRBD1 (6 bases). Germline CDR1 is MDHEN and CDR2 is SYDVKM. The CDR3 has 12 residues. The V end lost 6 bases, the J end lost 6 bases, and 11 bases lay between the germline ends. The chain's CDR3 is CASSSPGDGYTF. In DNA, the CDR3 is TGTGCCAGCAGCTCACCAGGGGATGGCTACACCTTC.

The chain has TRBV20-1 and TRBJ2-3; no reliable D call. Germline V gene sequence: CDR1 DFQATT, CDR2 SNEGSKA (reference sequence). Deletions cut 2 bases from V and 2 bases from J, with 11 bases between. CDR3 length: 14 residues. This chain's CDR3 is CSARRSQVTDTQYF. The CDR3 DNA sequence: TGCAGTGCTAGACGTTCCCAGGTCACAGATACGCAGTATTTT.